A selection of T cell receptor beta chains follows, all from one sample in a study of OX40 agonist ivuxolimab in advanced cancers. Libraries were prepared by immunoSEQ multiplex PCR; TCRdb keeps only in-frame clonotypes and omits some of them. This repertoire shows tens of thousands of clones, 89% found once; its top ten account for approximately 0.4%. The sample here was CD4+ or CD8+ T cells sorted from blood, taken in a trial of the OX40 agonist ivuxolimab. These receptor sequences come from an adult with an advanced solid tumor such as melanoma, head and neck, liver or kidney cancer. Each CDR3 is given with its conserved first and last residue. Each record gives: J gene, D gene, clone size, V gene, CDR3 protein, CDR3 DNA. D genes are given only for firm matches. Clone size, where shown, is once, few, many, or a class for clones that have expanded.

>TRBJ1-2|.|.|TRBV30
CAWTPDNGNYGYTF
TGTGCCTGGACCCCGGACAACGGAAACTATGGCTACACCTTC
>TRBJ2-2|.|once|TRBV7-8
CASSFPDTGELFF
TGTGCCAGCAGCTTCCCAGATACCGGGGAGCTGTTTTTT
>TRBJ2-2|.|.|TRBV4-1
CASSQDRTVRGLSTGELFF
TGCGCCAGCAGCCAAGACCGGACAGTGAGGGGGTTAAGCACCGGGGAGCTGTTTTTT
>TRBJ2-7|.|.|TRBV27
CASRPGGKSSYEQYF
TGTGCCAGCAGACCTGGCGGGAAGTCCTCCTACGAGCAGTACTTC
>TRBJ2-2|TRBD1|.|TRBV6-1
CASIRGQGYTGELFF
TGTGCCAGCATCAGAGGACAGGGCTACACCGGGGAGCTGTTTTTT
>TRBJ1-4|.|.|TRBV18
CASSPRGVNEKLFF
TGTGCCAGCTCACCGAGAGGGGTCAATGAAAAACTGTTTTTT
>TRBJ2-7|.|.|TRBV10-3
CAIRLGQSSYEQYF
TGTGCCATTCGATTAGGACAGAGCTCCTACGAGCAGTACTTC
>TRBJ1-1|TRBD1|.|TRBV10-2
CASRGQGANTEAFF
TGCGCCAGCAGGGGGCAGGGGGCAAACACTGAAGCTTTCTTT
>TRBJ2-1|.|.|TRBV14
CASSQTRWRQFF
TGTGCCAGCAGCCAAACTAGGTGGAGGCAGTTCTTC
>TRBJ1-2|.|.|TRBV10-3
CAISVKDARGGGGGYTF
TGTGCCATCAGCGTAAAGGACGCCAGGGGCGGCGGAGGAGGCTACACCTTC
>TRBJ1-2|.|.|TRBV5-1
CASSLDVGNYGYTF
TGCGCCAGCAGCTTGGATGTAGGGAACTATGGCTACACCTTC
>TRBJ2-5|TRBD1|.|TRBV7-8
CASSQGQGRGTQYF
TGTGCCAGCAGCCAGGGACAGGGCCGGGGTACCCAGTACTTC
>TRBJ2-7|TRBD1|once|TRBV7-2
CASGRAGGPYEQYF
TGTGCCAGCGGTAGAGCAGGGGGCCCCTACGAGCAGTACTTC
>TRBJ1-2|.|once|TRBV19
CASRTDGRGGLGYTF
TGTGCCAGTAGGACTGATGGCCGGGGCGGACTTGGCTACACCTTC
>TRBJ1-3|TRBD1|.|TRBV18
CASSLGQGAGGNTIYF
TGTGCCAGCTCCCTTGGACAGGGGGCAGGTGGAAACACCATATATTTT
>TRBJ2-7|TRBD1|.|TRBV7-9
CASSRTGQGDEQYF
TGTGCCAGCAGCCGAACGGGACAGGGGGACGAGCAGTACTTC
>TRBJ2-1|TRBD1|.|TRBV19
CASSRAGTGGNEQFF
TGTGCCAGTAGCAGAGCCGGGACAGGGGGAAATGAGCAGTTCTTC
>TRBJ2-7|TRBD1|.|TRBV7-9
CASSPRDRVYEQYF
TGTGCCAGCAGCCCCCGGGACAGGGTTTACGAGCAGTACTTC
>TRBJ2-1|TRBD1|.|TRBV5-4
CASSLDRGQGDNEQFF
TGTGCCAGCAGCTTAGACCGGGGACAGGGTGACAATGAGCAGTTCTTC
>TRBJ2-1|.|.|TRBV30
CASIPGNSYNEQFF
TGTGCCTCTATACCGGGCAACTCCTACAATGAGCAGTTCTTC
>TRBJ1-1|.|.|TRBV7-8
CASSHWGDNTEAFF
TGTGCCAGCAGTCACTGGGGAGATAACACTGAAGCTTTCTTT
>TRBJ2-7|TRBD2|.|TRBV5-1
CASSLRLAGLTYEQYF
TGCGCCAGCAGCTTGCGGCTAGCGGGTTTGACCTACGAGCAGTACTTC
>TRBJ1-2|TRBD1|.|TRBV6-5
CASSYSIQGEAGYTF
TGTGCCAGCAGTTACTCGATACAGGGGGAGGCTGGCTACACCTTC
>TRBJ2-5|TRBD1|.|TRBV9
CASSVAGVRGLQETQYF
TGTGCCAGCAGCGTAGCAGGCGTCAGGGGGCTCCAAGAGACCCAGTACTTC